Sequencing of this TCR beta chain was carried out in a study of T cell changes during pregnancy in multiple sclerosis. The table came from immunoSEQ multiplex PCR; TCRdb's copy has only in-frame clones and leaves some out. The sample has around 35,000 clones, 90% to 95% seen once. Between the trimmed V and J ends, which lost 5 bases and 8 bases, there was a span of 21 bases. From germline, CDR1 is SGHTA and CDR2 FQGTGA. The CDR3 extends over 15 amino acids. The sample here was CD4+ T cells from peripheral blood mononuclear cells, taken in the third trimester of pregnancy. The receptor comes from a female donor in good health, enrolled as a control in a pregnancy study. The V and J genes are TRBV7-3 and TRBJ1-2; D is unresolved. The CDR3 loop reads CASSPHPGNYVGYTF. The CDR3, as DNA: TGTGCCAGCAGCCCCCATCCGGGGAACTATGTGGGCTACACCTTC.